The T cell receptor beta chain under discussion was sequenced for a study of technical replicates of blood from several donors. This CDR3 has 12 amino acids. The germline V gene has CDR1 LNHDA and CDR2 SQIVND (reference sequence). Trimming took 5 bases from V and 4 from J, leaving 6 bases between them. Sequencing was performed with immunoSEQ multiplex PCR; in TCRdb, only in-frame clones are kept and a portion is missing. Of tens of thousands of clones in the sample, 85% to 95% were seen once. Sequenced sample: PBMCs. The clonotype was recovered from a human donor in good health. Some clones in this sample may be carry-over from other donors' samples. J is TRBJ1-5 and V is TRBV19; D gene uncertain. The CDR3 region has the DNA TGTGCCAGTAGTTTCGGTAATCAGCCCCAGCATTTT. Amino acids: CASSFGNQPQHF.